The clone carrying this T cell receptor (beta chain) came up many times. No antigen is known for it. One entry per CDR3 protein results from TCRdb running MiXCR on the reads. Among roughly 500,000 distinct CDR3 sequences, approximately 16% were seen once, and the ten largest hold under 30%. The data are from a study of T cell repertoires in cytomegalovirus infection. Overall study context: Both a matching HLA type and CMV infection were indicated by public TCR beta signatures.

Between the trimmed V and J ends, which lost 7 bases and 9 bases, there was a span of 16 bases. CDR3 length equals 13 residues. Study-wide results and caveats: Adding up the frequency of public TCR beta families identified people who carried CMV plus the relevant HLA. Ex vivo responses were dominated by HLA-C-restricted CMV-specific TCR beta clonotypes.

The material sequenced was CD8+ T cells from PBMCs. This sequence joins TRBV12-3 or TRBV12-4 and TRBJ2-1; D is perhaps TRBD1 (5 bases). The TCR sequence derives from a human donor in good health (CMV status not recorded). Some clones in this sample may be carry-over from other donors' samples. The CDR3, as DNA: TGTGCCAGCAATATAGAAGACAGCCTTGAGCAGTTCTTC. Translation gives CASNIEDSLEQFF.